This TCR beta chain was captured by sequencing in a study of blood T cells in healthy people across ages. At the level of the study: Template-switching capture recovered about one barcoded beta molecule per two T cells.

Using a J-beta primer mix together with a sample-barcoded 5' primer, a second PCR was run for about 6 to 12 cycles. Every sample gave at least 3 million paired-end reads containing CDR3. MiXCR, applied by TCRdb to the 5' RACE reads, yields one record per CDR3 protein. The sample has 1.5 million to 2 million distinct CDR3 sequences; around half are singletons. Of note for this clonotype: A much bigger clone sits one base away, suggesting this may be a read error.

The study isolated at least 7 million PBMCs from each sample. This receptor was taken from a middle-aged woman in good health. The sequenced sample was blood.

The DNA for the CDR3 is TGTGCCACCAACCTAGCGGGGGGCACAGATACGCAGTATTTT. Its protein product is CATNLAGGTDTQYF. The gene calls are TRBV2 and TRBJ2-3; 10 positions match TRBD2. Germline V lookup: CDR1 SNHLY, CDR2 FYNNEI. CDR3 length: 14 residues. Unmatched junction bases numbered 5, after V lost 10 bases and J lost 1 base.